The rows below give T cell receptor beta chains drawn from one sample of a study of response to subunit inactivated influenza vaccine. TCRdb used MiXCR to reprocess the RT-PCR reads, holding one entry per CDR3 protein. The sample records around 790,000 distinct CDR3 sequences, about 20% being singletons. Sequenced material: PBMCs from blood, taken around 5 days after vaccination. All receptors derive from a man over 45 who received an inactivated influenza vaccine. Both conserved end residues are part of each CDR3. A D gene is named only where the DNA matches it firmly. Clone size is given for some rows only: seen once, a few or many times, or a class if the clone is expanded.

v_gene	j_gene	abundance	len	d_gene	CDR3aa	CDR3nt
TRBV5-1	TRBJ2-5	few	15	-	CASTAMGSTQETQYF	TGCGCCAGCACTGCGATGGGCAGCACCCAAGAGACCCAGTACTTC
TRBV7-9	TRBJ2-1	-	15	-	CASSHFLTRRNEQFF	TGTGCCAGCAGCCACTTCCTCACGCGTCGCAATGAGCAGTTCTTC
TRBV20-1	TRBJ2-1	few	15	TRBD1	CSAPGTGASYNEQFF	TGCAGTGCTCCAGGGACAGGGGCGTCCTACAATGAGCAGTTCTTC
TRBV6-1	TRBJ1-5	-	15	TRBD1	CASSLDRGARQPQHF	TGTGCCAGCAGTCTTGACAGGGGGGCTCGTCAGCCCCAGCATTTT
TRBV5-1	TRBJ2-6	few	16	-	CASSSTRGSAANVLTF	TGCGCCAGCAGCTCAACGAGGGGGTCCGCGGCCAACGTCCTGACTTTC
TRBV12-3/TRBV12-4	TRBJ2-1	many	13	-	CASSRTNYNEQFF	TGTGCCAGCAGTCGGACTAACTACAATGAGCAGTTCTTC
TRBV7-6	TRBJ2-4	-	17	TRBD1	CASSRVHGTADQNIQYF	TGTGCCAGCAGCCGAGTCCACGGGACAGCAGATCAAAACATTCAGTACTTC
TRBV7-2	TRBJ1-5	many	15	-	CASSLDWAINQPQHF	TGTGCCAGCAGCTTAGATTGGGCCATCAATCAGCCCCAGCATTTT
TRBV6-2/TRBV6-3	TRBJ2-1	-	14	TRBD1	CASSLGQLRGKGIF	TGTGCCAGCAGTCTGGGACAGCTACGGGGCAAAGGGATCTTC
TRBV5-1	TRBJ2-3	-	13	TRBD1	CASSEPGGDTQYF	TGCGCCAGCAGCGAACCAGGGGGAGATACGCAGTATTTT
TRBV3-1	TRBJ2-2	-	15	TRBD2	CASKITSGNTGELFF	TGTGCCAGCAAGATTACTAGCGGGAACACCGGGGAGCTGTTTTTT
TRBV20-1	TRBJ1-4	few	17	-	CSARYHLLGRGREKLFF	TGCAGTGCTAGATATCACCTCCTTGGCAGGGGTCGTGAAAAACTGTTTTTT
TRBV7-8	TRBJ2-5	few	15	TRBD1	CASSPTGGYQETQYF	TGTGCCAGCAGCCCAACAGGGGGCTACCAAGAGACCCAGTACTTC
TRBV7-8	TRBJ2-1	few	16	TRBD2	CASSLGGLAGGYEQFF	TGTGCCAGCAGCTTAGGGGGACTAGCGGGAGGGTATGAGCAGTTCTTC
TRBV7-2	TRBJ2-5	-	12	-	CASSYSGSTQYF	TGTGCCAGCAGCTATAGCGGTAGTACCCAGTACTTC
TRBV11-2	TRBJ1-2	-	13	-	CASSPVAGYGYTF	TGTGCCAGCAGCCCAGTTGCAGGCTATGGCTACACCTTC
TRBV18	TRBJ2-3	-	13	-	CASSPQPTDTQYF	TGTGCCAGCTCACCGCAACCCACAGATACGCAGTATTTT
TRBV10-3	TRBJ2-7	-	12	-	CASGQTPYEQYF	TGTGCCTCCGGACAGACCCCCTACGAGCAGTACTTC
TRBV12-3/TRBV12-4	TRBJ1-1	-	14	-	CASSPTLYYPEAFF	TGTGCCAGCAGCCCCACCCTTTACTACCCTGAAGCTTTCTTT
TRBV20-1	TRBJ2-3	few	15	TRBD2	CSVPSGGAWPDTQYF	TGCAGTGTGCCTAGCGGGGGGGCTTGGCCAGATACGCAGTATTTT
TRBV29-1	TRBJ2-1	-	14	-	CSVTETAYLVEQFF	TGCAGCGTCACCGAGACAGCTTACCTAGTGGAGCAGTTCTTC
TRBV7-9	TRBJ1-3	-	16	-	CASSLEFNRAGNTIYF	TGTGCCAGCAGCTTAGAGTTTAACAGGGCTGGAAACACCATATATTTT
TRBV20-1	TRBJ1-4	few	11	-	CSAESSEKLFF	TGCAGTGCGGAAAGTAGTGAAAAACTGTTTTTT
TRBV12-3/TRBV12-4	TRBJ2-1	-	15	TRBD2	CASSFYPSGYNEQFF	TGTGCCAGCAGTTTTTACCCTAGCGGTTACAATGAGCAGTTCTTC
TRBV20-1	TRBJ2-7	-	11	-	CSASRRNEQYF	TGCAGTGCTTCCCGACGGAACGAGCAGTACTTC
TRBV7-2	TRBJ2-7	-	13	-	CASMAQGPYEQYF	TGTGCCAGCATGGCACAGGGTCCCTACGAGCAGTACTTC
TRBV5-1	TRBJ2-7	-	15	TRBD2	CGSSLELAVTYEQYF	TGCGGCAGCAGCTTGGAACTAGCGGTTACTTACGAGCAGTACTTC
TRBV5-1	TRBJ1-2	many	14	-	CASSLGQSNYGYTF	TGCGCCAGCAGCTTGGGACAGTCCAACTATGGCTACACCTTC
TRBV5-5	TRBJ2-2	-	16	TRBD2	CASSSTSGGAAGELFF	TGTGCCAGCAGCAGCACTAGCGGGGGGGCCGCCGGGGAGCTGTTTTTT
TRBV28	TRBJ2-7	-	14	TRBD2	CASRSGGPSYEQYF	TGTGCCAGCAGGTCGGGGGGGCCTTCCTACGAGCAGTACTTC
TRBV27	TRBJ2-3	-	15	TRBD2	CASTKLAGSGDTQYF	TGTGCCAGCACAAAACTAGCGGGATCGGGAGATACGCAGTATTTT
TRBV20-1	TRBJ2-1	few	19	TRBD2	CSARDTGTSGGSSYNEQFF	TGCAGTGCTAGAGATACCGGGACTAGCGGGGGTAGCTCCTACAATGAGCAGTTCTTC
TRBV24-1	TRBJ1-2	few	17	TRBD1	CATSETGTASNLYGYTF	TGTGCCACCAGTGAGACAGGGACTGCCAGCAATCTTTATGGCTACACCTTC
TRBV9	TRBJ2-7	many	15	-	CASSVAPGVVHEQYF	TGTGCCAGCAGCGTAGCGCCAGGGGTTGTCCACGAGCAGTACTTC
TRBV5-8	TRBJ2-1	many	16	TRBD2	CASSYFTGTNYNEQFF	TGTGCCAGCAGCTACTTCACCGGGACTAATTACAATGAGCAGTTCTTC
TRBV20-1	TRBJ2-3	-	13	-	CSANGESTDTQYF	TGCAGTGCTAACGGGGAGAGCACAGATACGCAGTATTTT
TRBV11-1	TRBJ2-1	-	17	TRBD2	CASSPRIGLAVGNEQFF	TGTGCCAGCAGCCCTCGGATAGGACTAGCGGTCGGCAATGAGCAGTTCTTC
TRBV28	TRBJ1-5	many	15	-	CASSFLGISNQPQHF	TGTGCCAGCAGTTTTTTGGGGATATCGAATCAGCCCCAGCATTTT
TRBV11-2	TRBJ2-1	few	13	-	CASSLFVDNEQFF	TGTGCCAGCAGCTTATTTGTGGACAATGAGCAGTTCTTC
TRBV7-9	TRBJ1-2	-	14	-	CASSFDTPTYGYTF	TGTGCCAGCAGCTTCGACACACCCACATATGGCTACACCTTC